This T cell receptor (beta chain) comes out of a study of response to subunit inactivated influenza vaccine (dated by TCRdb to 2017 to 2018). Study-wide context: Deep quantitative profiling of the T cell receptor repertoire was used in the study to follow responses to a trivalent subunit inactivated influenza vaccine.

Beyond this particular receptor, the publication reports: According to the authors, only a limited number of new T cells may be recruited by each seasonal influenza vaccination.

To note about this clonotype: The antigen it binds to is not known. Base qualities are missing; no much larger clone stands one base away.

The germline V gene specifies SGHVS as CDR1 and FQNEAQ as CDR2. From its cysteine to its phenylalanine, the CDR3 spans 18 amino acids. The sequence is cut down to CDR3 DNA, 54 bases in frame from base 1. Trimming takes 6 bases off V and 0 bases off J; junction bases not matched to a gene: 17. The library was obtained by RT-PCR. Sequencing was performed on an Illumina HiSeq 2500. The raw public data were reprocessed by TCRdb itself: fastp quality trimming at Q25, MiXCR clonotype calling, in-frame beta chains only. Every entry covers one CDR3 protein and lists the most common genes and DNA from its rows. For this sample there are around 790,000 distinct CDR3 sequences; 21% appear just once. Jointly, the top ten make up roughly a tenth of the sample.

Sequences were derived from PBMCs from blood, sampled 5 days after vaccination. The chain is encoded by TRBV7-8 joined to TRBJ2-7; TRBD2 aligns with 7 central bases. The source of this sequence is a man between 50 and 59 years old who received an inactivated influenza vaccine. Donor details come from another sample of the same person, matched by shared clones. CDR3 protein: CASRLTTVGQRGSYEQYF. The nucleotides are TGTGCCAGCAGGCTGACTACGGTGGGGCAGCGGGGCTCCTACGAGCAGTACTTC.